This TCR beta chain came from a study of T cell changes during pregnancy in multiple sclerosis. Method: immunoSEQ multiplex PCR; TCRdb's copy keeps in-frame clones and lacks some. The table shows about 54,000 clones, with more than 90% occurring only once. The germline CDR1 and CDR2 sequences are SGDLS and YYNGEE. The CDR3 loop spans 15 amino acids. The V end was cut by 4 bases, the J end by 0 bases, with 11 bases between. This TCR derives from a female donor in good health, enrolled as a control in a pregnancy study. The chain uses TRBV9 and TRBJ1-5; D might be TRBD1 (5 bases). The input for sequencing was peripheral blood, taken after pregnancy. The CDR3 loop reads CASSSRTGSNQPQHF. In DNA form, the CDR3 reads TGTGCCAGCAGCTCGAGAACAGGTAGCAATCAGCCCCAGCATTTT.